Listed below are T cell receptor beta chains from one sample, sequenced in a study of spatial heterogeneity in lung cancer. Each CDR3 protein is one row after TCRdb ran MiXCR on the 5' RACE reads. The repertoire holds tens of thousands of distinct CDR3 sequences, less than 8.5% seen once, with roughly 2.7% in the top ten. Material: PBMCs, obtained at surgery. The receptors shown here come from a female donor with early-stage non-small cell lung cancer. Each CDR3 is given with its conserved first and last residue. A D gene is named only where the DNA matches it firmly. Clone size, where shown, is once, few, many, or a class for clones that have expanded.

many | TRBD2 | TRBJ2-1 | TRBV28 | TGTGCCAGCAGTACAGGACTAGCGGGGATATACAATGAGCAGTTCTTC | CASSTGLAGIYNEQFF
few | NA | TRBJ2-1 | TRBV7-2 | TGTGCCAGCAGCTTAGAGGGAAGGCAGTTCTTC | CASSLEGRQFF
NA | TRBD2 | TRBJ2-3 | TRBV5-1 | TGCGCCAGCAGCTTGGCTGGCGGGGGGCCGGGAGATACGCAGTATTTT | CASSLAGGGPGDTQYF
many | NA | TRBJ2-2 | TRBV6-1 | TGTGCCAGCAACGGCGGGGTAAACACCGGGGAGCTGTTTTTT | CASNGGVNTGELFF
many | NA | TRBJ2-1 | TRBV7-9 | TGTGCCAGCAGCTTGGACGTCGACAATGAGCAGTTCTTC | CASSLDVDNEQFF
many | TRBD2 | TRBJ2-1 | TRBV7-2 | TGTGCCAGCAGCCCCGATGGGGGCGGGGGGGCTTACAATGAGCAGTTCTTC | CASSPDGGGGAYNEQFF
many | TRBD1 | TRBJ1-4 | TRBV12-3/TRBV12-4 | TGTGCCAGCAGCCCTGGACAGGGGAGGACTAATGAAAAACTGTTTTTT | CASSPGQGRTNEKLFF
many | NA | TRBJ1-6 | TRBV5-6 | TGTGCCAGCAGCTTGGCCGGGTTGGGGTCACCCCTCCACTTT | CASSLAGLGSPLHF
many | NA | TRBJ2-5 | TRBV24-1 | TGTGCCACCAGTGATCCGGGACCCTTAAACTCAGAGACCCAGTACTTC | CATSDPGPLNSETQYF
many | TRBD1 | TRBJ2-7 | TRBV18 | TGTGCCAGCTCACCCTCGACCACAGGGGAAGAGCAGTACTTC | CASSPSTTGEEQYF
few | TRBD1 | TRBJ2-1 | TRBV9 | TGTGCCAGCAGCTACCGGACAGGATACAATGAGCAGTTCTTC | CASSYRTGYNEQFF
NA | NA | TRBJ2-7 | TRBV5-1 | TGCGCCAGCAGCTTGGCAGGGACTTTCGGGTACGAGCAGTACTTC | CASSLAGTFGYEQYF
NA | NA | TRBJ2-7 | TRBV2 | TGTGCCAGCGAAGATAACGGGGGTAAGCAGTACTTC | CASEDNGGKQYF
NA | TRBD1 | TRBJ2-2 | TRBV5-1 | TGCGCCAGCAGCACCGGACAGGGGGCGCCCACCGGGGAGCTGTTTTTT | CASSTGQGAPTGELFF
many | NA | TRBJ1-1 | TRBV4-2 | TGTGCCACCGCGGGTGGCCCGGGACCCACCCGTTTCTTT | CATAGGPGPTRFF
few | TRBD1 | TRBJ1-2 | TRBV28 | TGTGCCAGCAGCGCCACAGGGGTTGGCTACACCTTC | CASSATGVGYTF
many | NA | TRBJ2-5 | TRBV28 | TGTGCCAGCAGTGCGAGGTTGGCGCAAGAGACCCAGTACTTC | CASSARLAQETQYF
many | NA | TRBJ2-7 | TRBV7-6 | TGTGCCAGCAGCCCCCGCGGGGGCTATACCTACGAGCAGTACTTC | CASSPRGGYTYEQYF
NA | NA | TRBJ2-5 | TRBV11-3 | TGTGCCAGCAGCTTAGATGGGGTGGAGACCCAGTACTTC | CASSLDGVETQYF
many | NA | TRBJ2-3 | TRBV7-2 | TGTGCCAGCAGCCGCGGTCTGGTAGATACGCAGTATTTT | CASSRGLVDTQYF
NA | NA | TRBJ2-3 | TRBV7-9 | TGTGCCAGCAGCTTATATATAGGGGGTGGAGATACGCAGTATTTT | CASSLYIGGGDTQYF
many | NA | TRBJ1-2 | TRBV7-9 | TGTGCCAGCAGTTACGCCGACAGAATCAACTATGGCTACACCTTC | CASSYADRINYGYTF
many | NA | TRBJ2-2 | TRBV4-1 | TGCGCCAGCAGCCGGTCCGGAAGTATTGGCGGGGAGCTGTTTTTT | CASSRSGSIGGELFF
few | NA | TRBJ2-1 | TRBV6-2/TRBV6-3 | TGTGCCAGCAGGGTAGCCCCTTACAATGAGCAGTTCTTC | CASRVAPYNEQFF